This TCR beta chain was captured in a study of T cell responses to AZD1222 COVID-19 vaccine. This clone is a singleton in its sample. What it binds is unknown. TCRdb's table, derived via immunoSEQ multiplex PCR, lists solely in-frame clones and lacks some. Of some 190,000 clones listed, 92% are singletons. The germline V gene encodes CDR1 MNHNY and CDR2 SVGAGI (reference sequence). V lost 2 bases, J lost 1 base, and 11 bases lay in between. This CDR3 is built from 16 residues. Findings and limits, study-wide: Nearly half of the spike-specific TCRs reportedly recognize variant regions that carry no mutations.

Here the sequenced sample was peripheral blood, taken 28 days after the second AZD1222 dose. This clonotype was sampled from an adult who received the AZD1222 COVID-19 vaccine. This rearrangement joins TRBV6-6 to TRBJ2-2; D assignment may be TRBD1 or TRBD2 (5 bases each). The CDR3 loop reads CASSYGGNKNTGELFF. CDR3 DNA: TGTGCCAGCAGTTACGGGGGTAATAAGAACACCGGGGAGCTGTTTTTT.